The TCR beta chain under discussion was sequenced for a study of siplizumab effects on memory and regulatory T cells. Study-wide results and caveats: Unstimulated naive T cells seemed to show more diversity than memory cells did, and they also seemed to be among the major contributors to the alloresponse. Siplizumab brought about a significant reduction in alloreactive sequences traceable to unstimulated CD4+ memory cells. Relative to controls at roughly 30%, mappable alloreactive CD4+ clones exhibited a mean Treg-derived proportion of approximately 70% with siplizumab.

Assays covered roughly 90,000 TCR templates per sample. TCRdb's table, derived via immunoSEQ multiplex PCR, lists solely in-frame clones and lacks some. The repertoire has about 91,000 clones, approximately 93% of them found once; the top ten carry 6.5%. Comments on this clone: Antigen unknown.

V lost 3 bases, J lost 7 bases, and 7 bases stayed unmatched. This CDR3 spans 15 amino acids. CDR1 is SGDLS and CDR2 is YYNGEE in the germline V gene. This rearrangement joins TRBV9 to TRBJ2-1; 10 bases are shared with TRBD1. This sequence was found in a human donor in good health. The sequenced sample was CD8+ T cells sorted from blood. Here the CDR3 reads CASSGGTGVLNEQFF. CDR3 coding DNA: TGTGCCAGCAGCGGGGGGACAGGGGTTTTGAATGAGCAGTTCTTC.